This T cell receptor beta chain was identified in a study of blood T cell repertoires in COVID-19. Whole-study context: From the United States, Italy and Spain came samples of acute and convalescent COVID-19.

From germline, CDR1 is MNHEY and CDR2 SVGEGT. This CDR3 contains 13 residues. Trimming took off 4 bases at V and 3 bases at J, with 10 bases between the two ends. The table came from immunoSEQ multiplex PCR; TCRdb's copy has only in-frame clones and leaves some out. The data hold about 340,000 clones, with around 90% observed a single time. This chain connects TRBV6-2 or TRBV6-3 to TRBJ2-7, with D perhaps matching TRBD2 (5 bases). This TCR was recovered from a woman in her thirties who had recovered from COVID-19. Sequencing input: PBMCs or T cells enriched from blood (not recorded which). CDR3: CASSSSDYYEQYF. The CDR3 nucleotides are TGTGCCAGCAGTTCGTCCGACTACTACGAGCAGTACTTC.